Listed below are T cell receptor beta chains from one sample, sequenced in a study of T cell repertoires in cytomegalovirus infection. Their antigens are not known. From the reads, TCRdb called clonotypes with MiXCR, one entry per CDR3 protein. The data show about 920,000 distinct CDR3 sequences, with about a third seen just once and around an eighth held by the top ten. Sequenced here: cultured CD8+ T cells from PBMCs, sampled from culture after CMV antigen stimulation. All receptors derive from a human donor in good health (CMV status not recorded). Some clones in this sample may be carry-over from other donors' samples. CDR3s include the opening cysteine and the closing phenylalanine or tryptophan. The D gene is left open where the match is weak. Clone size is given for some rows only: seen once, a few or many times, or a class if the clone is expanded.

TRBJ1-2 | few | TRBV15 | - | CATSRGRGDGYYGYTF | TGTGCCACCAGCAGAGGACGGGGGGACGGCTACTATGGCTACACCTTC
TRBJ2-1 | - | TRBV6-6 | - | CASSKEDFFYNEQFF | TGTGCCAGCAGCAAAGAAGACTTTTTCTACAATGAGCAGTTCTTC
TRBJ1-5 | few | TRBV12-3/TRBV12-4 | - | CASRTGTANQPQHF | TGTGCCAGCAGAACCGGGACGGCGAATCAGCCCCAGCATTTT
TRBJ2-1 | - | TRBV7-6 | TRBD2 | CASSLEAGVAYNEQFF | TGTGCCAGCAGCTTAGAAGCGGGGGTGGCCTACAATGAGCAGTTCTTC
TRBJ2-1 | few | TRBV15 | - | CATSRDEAGEQFF | TGTGCCACCAGCAGAGACGAAGCGGGTGAGCAGTTCTTC
TRBJ1-2 | - | TRBV27 | - | CASSLYGGSNYGYTF | TGTGCCAGCAGTTTATATGGGGGATCTAACTATGGCTACACCTTC
TRBJ2-7 | few | TRBV12-3/TRBV12-4 | - | CASSPMTYEQYF | TGTGCCAGCAGCCCGATGACCTACGAGCAGTACTTC
TRBJ2-4 | few | TRBV12-3/TRBV12-4 | - | CASSPVVKNIQYF | TGTGCCAGCAGTCCCGTAGTCAAAAACATTCAGTACTTC
TRBJ2-1 | few | TRBV4-2 | - | CASSQKTWGRGAYNEQFF | TGTGCCAGCAGCCAGAAAACATGGGGGCGGGGTGCCTACAATGAGCAGTTCTTC
TRBJ2-7 | many | TRBV18 | TRBD1 | CASSLTTGTGIYEQYF | TGTGCCAGCTCACTCACCACCGGGACAGGGATCTACGAGCAGTACTTC
TRBJ2-2 | few | TRBV6-5 | - | CASRQGPGELFF | TGTGCCAGCAGGCAGGGTCCCGGGGAGCTGTTTTTT
TRBJ2-1 | once | TRBV20-1 | TRBD1 | CSARAWTGYHEQFF | TGCAGTGCTAGAGCTTGGACAGGTTATCATGAGCAGTTCTTC
TRBJ2-1 | few | TRBV7-2 | - | CASRLKTGGQFF | TGTGCCAGCAGACTGAAGACAGGTGGGCAGTTCTTC
TRBJ2-3 | many | TRBV7-2 | TRBD1 | CASSLGQGHTDTQYF | TGTGCCAGCAGCTTGGGACAGGGCCACACAGATACGCAGTATTTT
TRBJ2-1 | - | TRBV12-3/TRBV12-4 | TRBD2 | CASSSLPASGVYNEQFF | TGTGCCAGCAGTTCCCTCCCGGCTAGCGGGGTCTACAATGAGCAGTTCTTC
TRBJ2-7 | many | TRBV20-1 | TRBD2 | CSARDREGPYEQYF | TGCAGTGCTAGAGATCGGGAGGGGCCCTACGAGCAGTACTTC
TRBJ2-5 | - | TRBV7-6 | TRBD1 | CASSHKTGDLPQETQYF | TGTGCCAGCAGCCATAAAACAGGGGACCTTCCTCAAGAGACCCAGTACTTC
TRBJ2-7 | - | TRBV6-5 | - | CASSSFGSSGYEQYF | TGTGCCAGCAGTTCCTTCGGGTCCTCTGGGTACGAGCAGTACTTC
TRBJ2-7 | - | TRBV2 | - | CTSSWSGVEQYF | TGTACCAGCAGCTGGTCAGGGGTCGAGCAGTACTTC
TRBJ2-1 | once | TRBV10-3 | TRBD2 | CAISESLGGSYNEQFF | TGTGCCATCAGTGAGTCGCTGGGGGGGTCCTACAATGAGCAGTTCTTC
TRBJ2-1 | - | TRBV3-1 | - | CASSVTHLSYNEQFF | TGTGCCAGCAGCGTGACACACTTATCCTACAATGAGCAGTTCTTC
TRBJ2-5 | few | TRBV12-3/TRBV12-4 | TRBD2 | CASSPAGQETQYF | TGTGCCAGCAGTCCAGCGGGGCAAGAGACCCAGTACTTC
TRBJ2-5 | - | TRBV5-3 | TRBD2 | CASSLFERGTQETQYF | TGTGCCAGCAGCTTGTTCGAGCGGGGGACACAAGAGACCCAGTACTTC
TRBJ2-3 | few | TRBV9 | TRBD1 | CASSVNSLGQGSTDTQYF | TGTGCCAGCAGCGTAAATTCCCTGGGACAGGGGTCCACAGATACGCAGTATTTT
TRBJ2-5 | few | TRBV15 | TRBD2 | CATSRGLADETQYF | TGTGCCACCAGCAGGGGTCTAGCGGACGAGACCCAGTACTTC
TRBJ2-3 | many | TRBV7-2 | - | CASSTRDSIRGTDTQYF | TGTGCCAGCAGCACCCGGGACTCCATACGGGGCACAGATACGCAGTATTTT
TRBJ1-3 | - | TRBV19 | - | CASSPRRQINSGNTIYF | TGTGCCAGTAGTCCGCGACGGCAGATTAACTCTGGAAACACCATATATTTT